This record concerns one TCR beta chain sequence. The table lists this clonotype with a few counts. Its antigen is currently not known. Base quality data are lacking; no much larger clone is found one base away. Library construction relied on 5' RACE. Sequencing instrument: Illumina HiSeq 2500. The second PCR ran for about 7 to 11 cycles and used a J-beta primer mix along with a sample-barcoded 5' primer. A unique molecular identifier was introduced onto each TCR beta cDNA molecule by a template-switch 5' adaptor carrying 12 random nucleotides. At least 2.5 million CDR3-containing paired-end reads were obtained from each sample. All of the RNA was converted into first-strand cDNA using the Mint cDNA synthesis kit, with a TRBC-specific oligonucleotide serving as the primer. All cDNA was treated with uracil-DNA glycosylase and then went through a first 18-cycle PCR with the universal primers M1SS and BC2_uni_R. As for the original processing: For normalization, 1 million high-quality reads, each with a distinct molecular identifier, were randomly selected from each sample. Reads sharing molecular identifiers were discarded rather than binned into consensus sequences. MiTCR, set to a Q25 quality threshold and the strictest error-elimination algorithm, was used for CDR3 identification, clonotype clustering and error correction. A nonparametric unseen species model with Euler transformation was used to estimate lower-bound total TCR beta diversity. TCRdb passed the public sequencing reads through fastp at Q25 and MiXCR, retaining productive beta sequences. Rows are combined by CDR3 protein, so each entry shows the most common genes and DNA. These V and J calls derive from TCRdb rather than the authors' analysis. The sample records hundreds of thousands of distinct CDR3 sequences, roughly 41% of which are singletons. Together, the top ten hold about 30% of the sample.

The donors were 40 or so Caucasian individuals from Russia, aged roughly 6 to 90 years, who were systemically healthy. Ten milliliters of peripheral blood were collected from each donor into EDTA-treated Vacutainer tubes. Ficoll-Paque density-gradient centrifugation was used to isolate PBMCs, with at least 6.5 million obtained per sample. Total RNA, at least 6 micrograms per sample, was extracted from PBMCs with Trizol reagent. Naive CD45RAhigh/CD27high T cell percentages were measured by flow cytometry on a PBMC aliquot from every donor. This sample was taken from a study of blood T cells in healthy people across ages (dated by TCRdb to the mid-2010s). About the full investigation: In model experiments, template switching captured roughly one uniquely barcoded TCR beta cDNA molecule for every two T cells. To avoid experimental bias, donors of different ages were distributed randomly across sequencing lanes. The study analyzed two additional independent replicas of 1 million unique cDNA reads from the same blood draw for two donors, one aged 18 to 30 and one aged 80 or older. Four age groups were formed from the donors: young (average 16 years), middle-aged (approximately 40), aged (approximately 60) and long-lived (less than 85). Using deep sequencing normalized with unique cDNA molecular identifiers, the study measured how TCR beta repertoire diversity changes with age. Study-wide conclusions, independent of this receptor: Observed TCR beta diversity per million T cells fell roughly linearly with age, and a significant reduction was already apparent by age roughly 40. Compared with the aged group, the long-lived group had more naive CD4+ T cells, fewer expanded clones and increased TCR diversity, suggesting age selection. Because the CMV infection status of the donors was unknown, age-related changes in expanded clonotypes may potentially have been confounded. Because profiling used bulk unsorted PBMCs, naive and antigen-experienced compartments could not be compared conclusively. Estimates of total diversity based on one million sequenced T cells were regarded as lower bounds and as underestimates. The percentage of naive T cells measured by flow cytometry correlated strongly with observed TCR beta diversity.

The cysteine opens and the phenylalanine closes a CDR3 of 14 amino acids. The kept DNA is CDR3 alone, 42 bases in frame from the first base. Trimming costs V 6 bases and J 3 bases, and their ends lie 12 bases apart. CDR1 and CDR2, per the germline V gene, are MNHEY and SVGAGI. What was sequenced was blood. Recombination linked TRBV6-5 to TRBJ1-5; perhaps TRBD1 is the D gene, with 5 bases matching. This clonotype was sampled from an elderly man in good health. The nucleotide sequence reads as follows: TGTGCCAGCAGGGTGGGGGTTTACAATCAGCCCCAGCATTTT. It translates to CASRVGVYNQPQHF.